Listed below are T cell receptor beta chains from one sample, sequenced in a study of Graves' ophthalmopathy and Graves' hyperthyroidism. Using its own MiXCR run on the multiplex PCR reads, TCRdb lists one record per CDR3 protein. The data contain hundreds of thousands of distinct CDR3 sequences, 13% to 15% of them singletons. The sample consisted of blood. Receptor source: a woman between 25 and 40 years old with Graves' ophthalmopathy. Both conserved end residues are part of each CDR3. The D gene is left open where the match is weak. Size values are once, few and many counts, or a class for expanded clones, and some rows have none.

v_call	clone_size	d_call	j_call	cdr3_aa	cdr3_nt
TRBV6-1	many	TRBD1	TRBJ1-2	CASSKRQGAGDGYTF	TGTGCCAGCAGTAAACGACAGGGGGCTGGTGATGGCTACACCTTC
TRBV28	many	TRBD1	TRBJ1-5	CASSSGGQHNQPQHF	TGTGCCAGCAGCTCGGGGGGACAGCACAATCAGCCCCAGCATTTT
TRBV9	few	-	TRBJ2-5	CASSVEPRSQETQYF	TGTGCCAGCAGCGTAGAACCTAGGTCACAAGAGACCCAGTACTTC
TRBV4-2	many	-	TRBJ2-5	CASSRDKPGETQYF	TGTGCCAGCAGCCGAGACAAACCGGGGGAGACCCAGTACTTC
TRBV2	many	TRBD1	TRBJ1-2	CASKVTTDRSYGYTF	TGTGCCAGCAAAGTGACGACGGACAGGTCATATGGCTACACCTTC
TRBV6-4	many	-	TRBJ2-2	CASSDSSDNTGELFF	TGTGCCAGCAGTGACTCGTCCGACAACACCGGGGAGCTGTTTTTT
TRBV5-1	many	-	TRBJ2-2	CASSSGTPNTGELFF	TGCGCCAGCAGCTCCGGGACACCGAACACCGGGGAGCTGTTTTTT
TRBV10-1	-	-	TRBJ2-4	CASTLTPFIQYF	TGCGCCAGCACTTTGACGCCATTCATTCAGTACTTC
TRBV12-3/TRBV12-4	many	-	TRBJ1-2	CASSLAGAAGKYGYTF	TGTGCCAGCAGTCTTGCTGGGGCGGCAGGGAAGTATGGCTACACCTTC
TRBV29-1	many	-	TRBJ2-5	CSVVALDETQYF	TGCAGCGTTGTGGCCCTCGATGAGACCCAGTACTTC
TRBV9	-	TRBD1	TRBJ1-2	CASSEGTGYNYGYTF	TGTGCCAGCAGCGAAGGGACAGGTTATAACTATGGCTACACCTTC